The rows below give T cell receptor beta chains drawn from one sample of a study of T-cell reconstitution after alpha-beta-depleted transplantation in children. TCRdb processed the PCR reads anew with MiXCR; each CDR3 protein has one entry. The data hold hundreds of thousands of distinct CDR3 sequences, with about 9.5% observed a single time. The specimen comprised PBMCs, sampled before TCRalphabeta/CD19-depleted stem cell transplant. The source is a boy younger than two with acute myeloid leukemia, due to receive a stem cell transplant. CDR3s include the opening cysteine and the closing phenylalanine or tryptophan. D genes are given only for firm matches. Clone size is shown for a subset of rows, as once, few, many or a class of expanded clone.

j_call: TRBJ2-1
v_call: TRBV4-2
d_call: .
clone_size: many
cdr3_length: 12
cdr3_nt: TGTGCCAGCAGCCAAGTCGGAAATGAGCAGTTCTTC
cdr3_aa: CASSQVGNEQFF

j_call: TRBJ2-5
v_call: TRBV7-9
d_call: .
clone_size: few
cdr3_length: 13
cdr3_nt: TGTGCCAGCAGCGGGGGTCCTGAAGAGACCCAGTACTTC
cdr3_aa: CASSGGPEETQYF

j_call: TRBJ1-1
v_call: TRBV12-3/TRBV12-4
d_call: .
clone_size: many
cdr3_length: 14
cdr3_nt: TGCGCCAGCAGCTTGGGTACGGGGAACACTGAAGCTTTCTTT
cdr3_aa: CASSLGTGNTEAFF

j_call: TRBJ2-5
v_call: TRBV12-3/TRBV12-4
d_call: .
clone_size: .
cdr3_length: 16
cdr3_nt: TGTGCCAGCAGGGGTACTGGCGTCCTTCAGATAGAGACCCAGTACTTC
cdr3_aa: CASRGTGVLQIETQYF

j_call: TRBJ2-1
v_call: TRBV12-3/TRBV12-4
d_call: TRBD1
clone_size: few
cdr3_length: 14
cdr3_nt: TGTGCCAGCAGTTCCAGAACAGGGGGCAATGAGCAGTTCTTC
cdr3_aa: CASSSRTGGNEQFF

j_call: TRBJ1-2
v_call: TRBV28
d_call: TRBD1
clone_size: many
cdr3_length: 14
cdr3_nt: TGTGCCAGCAGTTTATCGACAGGGGCCTATGGCTACACCTTC
cdr3_aa: CASSLSTGAYGYTF

j_call: TRBJ1-1
v_call: TRBV4-2
d_call: TRBD1
clone_size: many
cdr3_length: 15
cdr3_nt: TGTGCCAGCAGCCAAGTGACAGGGTGGAACACTGAAGCTTTCTTT
cdr3_aa: CASSQVTGWNTEAFF

j_call: TRBJ2-5
v_call: TRBV7-9
d_call: .
clone_size: many
cdr3_length: 15
cdr3_nt: TGTGCCAGCAGCTTAGCATTAGCGTCCCAAGAGACCCAGTACTTC
cdr3_aa: CASSLALASQETQYF

j_call: TRBJ2-1
v_call: TRBV5-1
d_call: TRBD1
clone_size: many
cdr3_length: 16
cdr3_nt: TGCGCCAGCAGCTTTTCTTCAGGGGGTTACTACAATGAGCAGTTCTTC
cdr3_aa: CASSFSSGGYYNEQFF

j_call: TRBJ2-1
v_call: TRBV6-5
d_call: TRBD1
clone_size: many
cdr3_length: 16
cdr3_nt: TGTGCCAGCAGTTACCCTCGGGACAGGGGAATGGATGAGCAGTTCTTC
cdr3_aa: CASSYPRDRGMDEQFF

j_call: TRBJ2-3
v_call: TRBV20-1
d_call: TRBD1
clone_size: few
cdr3_length: 15
cdr3_nt: TGCAGTGCCAGCCCAGGGGGAACGAAGTTTGATACGCAGTATTTT
cdr3_aa: CSASPGGTKFDTQYF

j_call: TRBJ2-2
v_call: TRBV11-3
d_call: TRBD1
clone_size: many
cdr3_length: 14
cdr3_nt: TGTGCCAGCAGGGGACAGGTCAACACCGGGGAGCTGTTTTTT
cdr3_aa: CASRGQVNTGELFF

j_call: TRBJ2-1
v_call: TRBV27
d_call: .
clone_size: many
cdr3_length: 12
cdr3_nt: TGTGCCAGCAGTTTCGCCCCGGGTGAGCAGTTCTTC
cdr3_aa: CASSFAPGEQFF

j_call: TRBJ1-2
v_call: TRBV13
d_call: .
clone_size: few
cdr3_length: 12
cdr3_nt: TGTGCCAGCAGCTTAGAGGCGGACGGCTACACCTTC
cdr3_aa: CASSLEADGYTF

j_call: TRBJ2-3
v_call: TRBV5-4
d_call: TRBD1
clone_size: .
cdr3_length: 17
cdr3_nt: TGTGCCAGCAGCATCAAACCGGGACAGCCTTTCACAGATACGCAGTATTTT
cdr3_aa: CASSIKPGQPFTDTQYF

j_call: TRBJ2-5
v_call: TRBV5-1
d_call: TRBD2
clone_size: many
cdr3_length: 16
cdr3_nt: TGCGCCAGCAGCTTACTAGCGGGAGGGCCCGGTGAGACCCAGTACTTC
cdr3_aa: CASSLLAGGPGETQYF

j_call: TRBJ1-1
v_call: TRBV6-6
d_call: .
clone_size: many
cdr3_length: 13
cdr3_nt: TGTGCCAGCAGTTACTCGGGGGTCACTGAAGCTTTCTTT
cdr3_aa: CASSYSGVTEAFF

j_call: TRBJ2-1
v_call: TRBV12-3/TRBV12-4
d_call: TRBD2
clone_size: many
cdr3_length: 15
cdr3_nt: TGTGCCAGCAGCCCCCCTAGCGGCTCCTACAATGAGCAGTTCTTC
cdr3_aa: CASSPPSGSYNEQFF

j_call: TRBJ2-5
v_call: TRBV20-1
d_call: .
clone_size: many
cdr3_length: 14
cdr3_nt: TGCAGTGCAACATCAGGGGGGTGGCAAGAGACCCAGTACTTC
cdr3_aa: CSATSGGWQETQYF

j_call: TRBJ2-7
v_call: TRBV19
d_call: .
clone_size: .
cdr3_length: 15
cdr3_nt: TGTGCCAGTACCCCCCACTGGGGAGGAAGGTACGAGCAGTACTTC
cdr3_aa: CASTPHWGGRYEQYF

j_call: TRBJ2-1
v_call: TRBV20-1
d_call: .
clone_size: few
cdr3_length: 15
cdr3_nt: TGCAGTGCATGGGGGGGGGGGCTCTCCTACAATGAGCAGTTCTTC
cdr3_aa: CSAWGGGLSYNEQFF

j_call: TRBJ1-2
v_call: TRBV19
d_call: .
clone_size: few
cdr3_length: 11
cdr3_nt: TGTGCCAGTAGAAGCAGGAGAGGCTACACCTTC
cdr3_aa: CASRSRRGYTF

j_call: TRBJ2-7
v_call: TRBV5-1
d_call: TRBD1
clone_size: few
cdr3_length: 16
cdr3_nt: TGCGCCAGCAGCGTAATTTCCGGGACAGACTCCTACGAGCAGTACTTC
cdr3_aa: CASSVISGTDSYEQYF

j_call: TRBJ2-4
v_call: TRBV20-1
d_call: TRBD2
clone_size: few
cdr3_length: 15
cdr3_nt: TGCAGTGCTAGAGGAACCGGGGGGTCCATCGACATTCAGTACTTC
cdr3_aa: CSARGTGGSIDIQYF

j_call: TRBJ2-6
v_call: TRBV23-1
d_call: .
clone_size: .
cdr3_length: 21
cdr3_nt: TGCGCCAGCAGTCAATGGGGCAGGAAGGGGGTAGCTCTCTCTGGGGCCAACGTCCTGACTTTC
cdr3_aa: CASSQWGRKGVALSGANVLTF

j_call: TRBJ2-2
v_call: TRBV5-1
d_call: TRBD2
clone_size: many
cdr3_length: 20
cdr3_nt: TGCGCCAGCAGCTTGGCCCGATTAGGACTAGCGGGATCGGACACCGGGGAGCTGTTTTTT
cdr3_aa: CASSLARLGLAGSDTGELFF

j_call: TRBJ2-5
v_call: TRBV7-7
d_call: .
clone_size: many
cdr3_length: 13
cdr3_nt: TGTGCCAGCAGCTTCAACAGGGAAGAGACCCAGTACTTC
cdr3_aa: CASSFNREETQYF

j_call: TRBJ2-7
v_call: TRBV7-9
d_call: TRBD1
clone_size: .
cdr3_length: 16
cdr3_nt: TGTGCCAGCAGCTTAGCGGGGACAGGGCGCCTCTACGAGCAGTACTTC
cdr3_aa: CASSLAGTGRLYEQYF

j_call: TRBJ1-2
v_call: TRBV7-2
d_call: .
clone_size: many
cdr3_length: 13
cdr3_nt: TGTGCCAGCAGGATAGGTGGGACCTATGGCTACACCTTC
cdr3_aa: CASRIGGTYGYTF

j_call: TRBJ2-4
v_call: TRBV5-6
d_call: .
clone_size: many
cdr3_length: 15
cdr3_nt: TGTGCCAGCAGCTTCCAGGGTCTAGCCAAAAACATTCAGTACTTC
cdr3_aa: CASSFQGLAKNIQYF

j_call: TRBJ2-5
v_call: TRBV6-5
d_call: .
clone_size: few
cdr3_length: 15
cdr3_nt: TGTGCCAGCAGTTACGGCGGGACTTTACAAGAGACCCAGTACTTC
cdr3_aa: CASSYGGTLQETQYF

j_call: TRBJ1-5
v_call: TRBV12-3/TRBV12-4
d_call: .
clone_size: many
cdr3_length: 15
cdr3_nt: TGTGCCAGCAGTCCTTACACGGGGGTCAATCAGCCCCAGCATTTT
cdr3_aa: CASSPYTGVNQPQHF

j_call: TRBJ1-2
v_call: TRBV6-2/TRBV6-3
d_call: .
clone_size: many
cdr3_length: 14
cdr3_nt: TGTGCCAGCAGTTACGTGCGGGACAACTATGGCTACACCTTC
cdr3_aa: CASSYVRDNYGYTF

j_call: TRBJ2-7
v_call: TRBV5-4
d_call: TRBD2
clone_size: many
cdr3_length: 15
cdr3_nt: TGTGCCAGCAGCTTGCAGTTAGCGGGATCCTACGAGCAGTACTTC
cdr3_aa: CASSLQLAGSYEQYF

j_call: TRBJ2-3
v_call: TRBV28
d_call: TRBD1
clone_size: .
cdr3_length: 14
cdr3_nt: TGTGCCAGCAGATACAGGGGGCGCGCAGATACGCAGTATTTT
cdr3_aa: CASRYRGRADTQYF

j_call: TRBJ2-2
v_call: TRBV7-2
d_call: TRBD2
clone_size: many
cdr3_length: 14
cdr3_nt: TGTGCCAGCAGCTTAGAGGGAGGGGCCGGGGAGCTGTTTTTT
cdr3_aa: CASSLEGGAGELFF

j_call: TRBJ2-5
v_call: TRBV28
d_call: .
clone_size: few
cdr3_length: 19
cdr3_nt: TGTGCCAGCAGTCTACCTATTATCCAGGACGAGGGGGTCCAAGAGACCCAGTACTTC
cdr3_aa: CASSLPIIQDEGVQETQYF

j_call: TRBJ1-1
v_call: TRBV30
d_call: TRBD1
clone_size: few
cdr3_length: 14
cdr3_nt: TGTGCCTGGGCCCGGGACAGGAGGGACACTGAAGCTTTCTTT
cdr3_aa: CAWARDRRDTEAFF

j_call: TRBJ2-1
v_call: TRBV14
d_call: TRBD2
clone_size: many
cdr3_length: 14
cdr3_nt: TGTGCCAGCAGCTCGCGGGGGGGGCCTATGGAACAGTTCTTC
cdr3_aa: CASSSRGGPMEQFF

j_call: TRBJ2-2
v_call: TRBV25-1
d_call: .
clone_size: many
cdr3_length: 15
cdr3_nt: TGTGCCAGCAGTGAATCGAGACAGATAACCGGGGAGCTGTTTTTT
cdr3_aa: CASSESRQITGELFF

j_call: TRBJ2-7
v_call: TRBV13
d_call: .
clone_size: many
cdr3_length: 11
cdr3_nt: TGTGCCAGCAGCCCCCGAATCGAGCAGTACTTC
cdr3_aa: CASSPRIEQYF